This passage covers 20 T cell receptor beta chains from one sample sequenced in a study of blood T cell repertoires in COVID-19 (dated by TCRdb to 2020 to 2022). Library generation was performed with the immunoSEQ multiplex PCR assay. The immuneACCESS repertoire file appears here via TCRdb, limited to in-frame rearrangements. These files lack a portion of the clones; in checked studies, under half of the deficit traces to unresolved V genes, and the cause of the others is not known. Counted in this sample were over 250,000 clones; roughly 86% of them appeared once. The ten largest account for approximately 9.4% of the sample. Specimen: peripheral blood. The source is a man aged 40-49 years who had recovered from COVID-19.

V is TRBV15 and J is TRBJ2-1; 10 nucleotides agree with TRBD1. The germline V gene encodes CDR1 LNHNV and CDR2 YYDKDF (reference sequence). V was clipped by 3 bases and J by 7 bases; unmatched bases: 6. The CDR3 sequence is 15 residues long. The CDR3 sequence is CATSSSGTGANEQFF. The CDR3 DNA reads as TGTGCCACCAGCAGTTCCGGGACAGGGGCGAATGAGCAGTTCTTC. The variable domain in full, completed from reference TRBV15 and TRBJ2-1, reads DAMVIQNPRYQVTQFGKPVTLSCSQTLNHNVMYWYQQKSSQAPKLLFHYYDKDFNNEADTPDNFQSRRPNTSFCFLDIRSPGLGDTAMYLCATSSSGTGANEQFFGPGTRLTVL.

This clone was seen just once. This chain joins TRBV3-1 (or the pseudogene TRBV3-2) and TRBJ1-3, with no clear D. Germline values: CDR1 LGHDT, CDR2 YNNKEL (reference sequence). V was clipped by 1 base and J by 0 bases, with 10 bases between them. The CDR3 is 16 amino acids. CDR3: CASSQAGRNSGNTIYF. The CDR3 DNA reads TGTGCCAGCAGCCAAGCCGGGAGGAACTCTGGAAACACCATATATTTT.

The chain employs TRBV5-1 and TRBJ2-7, with D possibly being TRBD2 (5 bases). Germline assignment: CDR1 SGHRS and CDR2 YFSETQ. This CDR3 contains 15 residues. Trimming left V 3 bases short and J 0 bases short, with 13 bases between. In DNA, the CDR3 is TGCGCCAGCAGCTCAAAAAGGACTTCCTCCTACGAGCAGTACTTC. This codes for CASSSKRTSSYEQYF.

The chain joins TRBV10-3 to TRBJ2-1; TRBD2 aligns across 13 bases. This CDR3 comprises 19 residues. With 0 bases clipped from V and 9 bases from J, the junction kept 14 bases outside the gene matches. CDR1 and CDR2 (germline): ENHRY, SYGVKD. CDR3 coding DNA: TGTGCCATCAGTGAGTCAGCCCCCCTCGGACTAGCGGGAGCGGTTGAGCAGTTCTTC. Protein product: CAISESAPLGLAGAVEQFF.

V gene TRBV6-2 or TRBV6-3 combines with J gene TRBJ2-1; D unclear. V dropped 2 bases and J dropped 8 bases, with 7 bases sitting between them. CDR3 length: 12 amino acids. Germline V lookup: CDR1 MNHEY, CDR2 SVGEGT. DNA of the CDR3: TGTGCCAGCAGTTACAATGGGCATGAGCAGTTCTTC. It yields the protein CASSYNGHEQFF.

Only a few counts were recorded for this clone. The sample has other DNA sequences that encode this CDR3 too. This sequence joins TRBV9 and TRBJ1-2; 8 bases are shared with TRBD1. Losses at the gene ends were 4 bases for V and 4 bases for J; bases not matched to a gene: 6. Germline V gene data show CDR1 as SGDLS and CDR2 as YYNGEE. This CDR3 spans 14 amino acids. The CDR3 DNA follows: TGTGCCAGCAGCCCTCCTGGACAGGGCTATGGCTACACCTTC. This codes for CASSPPGQGYGYTF.

This clone has just one count. This rearrangement joins TRBV2 to TRBJ2-2; 7 nucleotides line up with TRBD2. The CDR3 is 15 residues long. Germline loops: CDR1 SNHLY, CDR2 FYNNEI. The V and J ends lost 3 bases and 1 base, in that order; junction bases with no gene match: 2. The CDR3 sequence: CASSEVAGNTGELFF. The DNA of the CDR3 is TGTGCCAGCAGTGAGGTAGCGGGGAACACCGGGGAGCTGTTTTTT. Supplemented by reference TRBV2 and TRBJ2-2, the full variable domain reads EPEVTQTPSHQVTQMGQEVILRCVPISNHLYFYWYRQILGQKVEFLVSFYNNEISEKSEIFDDQFSVERPDGSNFTLKIRSTKLEDSAMYFCASSEVAGNTGELFFGEGSRLTVL.

The table lists this clone with a few counts. V gene TRBV5-5 combines with J gene TRBJ1-2; 8 positions match TRBD1. From germline, CDR1 is SGHKS and CDR2 YYEKEE (reference sequence). With 4 bases clipped from V and 8 bases from J, the junction kept 13 bases outside the gene matches. This CDR3 contains 15 residues. CDR3 bases: TGTGCCAGCAGCCGTGCGGGACAGGCTCTGGGAGGCTACACCTTC. Translation: CASSRAGQALGGYTF.

This clone was seen a handful of times. This rearrangement joins TRBV2 to TRBJ1-2; TRBD1 might be the D (5 bases). The CDR3 runs to 14 residues. Trimming took 3 bases from V and 4 from J, leaving 12 bases between them. CDR1 SNHLY and CDR2 FYNNEI come from the germline V gene. CDR3 in amino acids: CASSDVGLGYGYTF. In DNA, the CDR3 is TGTGCCAGCAGTGATGTGGGGCTTGGCTATGGCTACACCTTC.

J is TRBJ2-7 and V is TRBV6-5; D might be TRBD1 (5 bases). Germline V gives CDR1 MNHEY, CDR2 SVGAGI. There are 16 residues in the CDR3. Trimming pared 0 bases from V and 7 bases from J, leaving 19 bases between. As DNA, the CDR3 is TGTGCCAGCAGTTACTCGATCCCAGGGAACCCTTGGGAGCAGTACTTC. Amino acids: CASSYSIPGNPWEQYF.

V and J are TRBV10-1 and TRBJ2-1, with 10 bases matching TRBD1. Trimming at V came to 3 bases and at J to 1 base, leaving 15 bases not matched to a gene. This CDR3 comprises 20 residues. The V gene's germline CDR1 is WNHNN and CDR2 SYGVQD (reference sequence). The DNA for the CDR3 is TGCGCCAGCAGTGATCCCCAGACAGGGGGCGGCCCGAGGTCCTACAATGAGCAGTTCTTC. This codes for CASSDPQTGGGPRSYNEQFF.

The chain employs TRBV6-2 or TRBV6-3 and TRBJ1-1; 9 bases are a match to TRBD1. Germline values: CDR1 MNHEY, CDR2 SVGEGT. V shed 5 bases, J shed 4 bases, and the junction held 8 bases outside the gene matches. The CDR3 extends over 15 amino acids. CDR3 nucleotide sequence: TGTGCCAGCAGTGACCCGGGGACAGGGTTCACTGAAGCTTTCTTT. Translation gives CASSDPGTGFTEAFF.

The rearrangement links TRBV13 to TRBJ2-7, with 10 bases that match TRBD2. V trimming: 2 bases; J trimming: 3 bases; junction bases outside the gene matches: 13. Germline CDR1 PRHDT, CDR2 FYEKMQ (reference sequence). This CDR3 contains 18 residues. The CDR3 DNA reads TGTGCCAGCAGCTTATCCCTAGCGGGGGACCGAGAGGACTACGAGCAGTACTTC. Translated: CASSLSLAGDREDYEQYF.

This sequence joins TRBV4-3 and TRBJ2-7; 13 positions match TRBD2. The germline V gene encodes CDR1 LGHNA and CDR2 YSLEER. This CDR3 spans 17 amino acids. V lost 0 bases to trimming and J lost 5 bases; unmatched junction nucleotides: 7. CDR3 region: CASSQDALAGGPHEQYF. Written as DNA, the CDR3 is TGCGCCAGCAGCCAAGATGCACTAGCGGGGGGGCCTCACGAGCAGTACTTC.

This sequence joins TRBV6-5 and TRBJ1-2; the D gene is possibly TRBD1 (5 bases). The CDR3 extends over 12 amino acids. V lost 6 bases to trimming and J lost 5 bases, with 10 bases between them. CDR1 is MNHEY, CDR2 SVGAGI, per germline. The CDR3 spells CASSPGEYGYTF. Written as DNA, the CDR3 is TGTGCCAGCAGCCCGGGGGAGTATGGCTACACCTTC.

Only a few counts were recorded for this clone. The rearrangement links TRBV10-2 to TRBJ2-7, with 7 bases lining up with TRBD1. CDR3 length: 13 amino acids. Per the germline V gene, CDR1 is WSHSY and CDR2 is SAAADI. Trimming removed 9 bases from V and 6 bases from J; junction bases left unmatched: 11. CDR3 DNA: TGCGCCAGTATGGACAGGTCCGGTCGCGAGCAGTACTTC. As protein: CASMDRSGREQYF.

The chain recombines TRBV11-3 with TRBJ2-2; D gene uncertain. The V end was cut by 3 bases, the J end by 0 bases, with 5 bases between. CDR1 SGHNT and CDR2 YENEEA come from the germline V gene. The CDR3 extends over 14 amino acids. The CDR3 DNA reads as TGTGCCAGCAGCTTTCAGACGAACACCGGGGAGCTGTTTTTT. Its translation is CASSFQTNTGELFF.

The V and J genes are TRBV7-9 and TRBJ2-6, with D possibly TRBD1 on 6 matching bases. V dropped 3 bases and J dropped 4 bases, with 13 bases sitting between them. The CDR3 sequence is 16 residues long. Looked up from germline, CDR1 is SEHNR and CDR2 is FQNEAQ (reference sequence). The CDR3 loop reads CASSFTQGLGANVLTF. In DNA, the CDR3 is TGTGCCAGCAGCTTCACCCAGGGGCTAGGGGCCAACGTCCTGACTTTC.

This clone showed up just a few times. The chain is built from TRBV11-2 and TRBJ2-1, with 10 positions matching TRBD2. Germline lookup yields CDR1 SGHAT and CDR2 FQNNGV. CDR3 size: 16 residues. V dropped 5 bases and J dropped 1; count of bases not matched to a gene: 5. This CDR3 reads CASSPAGGMSYNEQFF. CDR3 nucleotides: TGTGCCAGCAGCCCAGCGGGGGGGATGTCCTACAATGAGCAGTTCTTC.

The chain's CDR3 is CASSPTLAVYEQYF. The CDR3 DNA reads TGTGCCAGCAGTCCCACACTAGCGGTATACGAGCAGTACTTC. V gene TRBV6-5 combines with J gene TRBJ2-7; 8 bases line up with TRBD2. The CDR3 is made up of 14 amino acids. The V and J ends lost 5 bases and 4 bases, in that order; junction bases with no gene match: 7. Germline V gives CDR1 MNHEY, CDR2 SVGAGI.